Listed below are T cell receptor beta chains from one sample, sequenced in a study of cytomegalovirus exposure and HLA in healthy donors. Sequenced by immunoSEQ multiplex PCR; TCRdb stores in-frame clones only, minus some. The sample lists 120,000 or so clones; approximately 67% were seen once. Input material: PBMCs. The origin of the receptors is a man aged 18 to 29 in good health and CMV-seronegative. Each CDR3 is given with its conserved first and last residue. The D gene is left open where the match is weak. Not every row has a clone size; where given, it reads once, few, many or a size class.

. TRBJ2-3 . TRBV11-2 15 TGTGCCAGCAGCTCGGGAGGACAGTTCACAGATACGCAGTATTTT CASSSGGQFTDTQYF
. TRBJ2-3 . TRBV20-1 11 TGCAGTGTCGCCTGGAGCGATACGCAGTATTTT CSVAWSDTQYF
once TRBJ1-5 . TRBV30 15 TGTGCCTGGAGTGTCCCGGGACAAAGCAATCAGCCCCAGCATTTT CAWSVPGQSNQPQHF
. TRBJ2-1 . TRBV27 15 TGTGCCAGCAGTTCAAAGGGGGGGAAAAGGTATGAGCAGTTCTTC CASSSKGGKRYEQFF
. TRBJ1-2 TRBD1 TRBV7-9 15 TGTGCCAGCAGGGGTGGGACAGGGGAGAGCTATGGCTACACCTTC CASRGGTGESYGYTF
few TRBJ1-4 TRBD1 TRBV6-1 15 TGTGCCAGCAAACTCCGGACAGGGGGATCCGAAAAACTGTTTTTT CASKLRTGGSEKLFF
. TRBJ2-7 TRBD2 TRBV19 13 TGTGCCAGTAGTATGGGACTAGCCCGCGAGCAGTACTTC CASSMGLAREQYF
. TRBJ2-1 TRBD1 TRBV9 16 TGTGCCAGCAGCGTAGCCGGACAGGGCGCTAGCAATGAGCAGTTCTTC CASSVAGQGASNEQFF
. TRBJ2-7 . TRBV2 14 TGTGCCAGCAGTCCGGACAATGGAGGGTACGAGCAGTACTTC CASSPDNGGYEQYF
. TRBJ2-1 TRBD2 TRBV4-2 15 TGTGCCAGCAGCCTCGGACTAGAGGGGTACAATGAGCAGTTCTTC CASSLGLEGYNEQFF
. TRBJ2-5 TRBD1 TRBV29-1 16 TGCAGCGTCTCCACCGTCGGGACAGGGACCGGAGAGACCCAGTACTTC CSVSTVGTGTGETQYF
. TRBJ1-3 TRBD1 TRBV6-1 14 TGTGCCAGCAGTGCGACAGGGACTGGAAACACCATATATTTT CASSATGTGNTIYF
few TRBJ2-3 TRBD2 TRBV27 14 TGTGCCAGCAGTTTCGCGGGGGGGCCGGATACGCAGTATTTT CASSFAGGPDTQYF
. TRBJ1-5 TRBD1 TRBV29-1 13 TGCAGCGTTACAACAGGGGCTCACCAGCCCCAGCATTTT CSVTTGAHQPQHF
. TRBJ2-1 TRBD2 TRBV10-3 16 TGTGCCATCAGTGGCCTCCCGGGACTAGCAAACAATGAGCAGTTCTTC CAISGLPGLANNEQFF
. TRBJ2-2 . TRBV5-6 14 TGTGCCAGCAGCTTGAAGGGGGGGAACGGGGAGCTGTTTTTT CASSLKGGNGELFF
. TRBJ1-2 . TRBV28 13 TGTGCCACCGCCAGGGAGGTTTACTATGGCTACACCTTC CATAREVYYGYTF
. TRBJ2-7 . TRBV9 14 TGTGCCAGCGGACCTGGAGGGGACTCATACGAGCAGTACTTC CASGPGGDSYEQYF
. TRBJ2-2 TRBD1 TRBV10-3 14 TGTGCCATCAGCGGGACAGGGAACACCGGGGAGCTGTTTTTT CAISGTGNTGELFF
. TRBJ2-1 TRBD2 TRBV11-3 15 TGTGCCAGCAGTGGGGACTGGACTAGTCAAAATGAGCAGTTCTTC CASSGDWTSQNEQFF
. TRBJ1-1 . TRBV7-6 14 TGTGCCAGCAGCCGGGGATCGATGAACACTGAAGCTTTCTTT CASSRGSMNTEAFF
. TRBJ2-1 TRBD2 TRBV9 15 TGTGCCAGCAGCGTAGGGAGCGGGGGGTACAATGAGCAGTTCTTC CASSVGSGGYNEQFF
once TRBJ2-1 TRBD2 TRBV27 17 TGTGCCAGCAGTTCCCTCTCACTAGCGGGGGTTGACAATGAGCAGTTCTTC CASSSLSLAGVDNEQFF
. TRBJ2-7 . TRBV28 15 TGTGCCAGCAGTTTCGACATACCTCCTTCCTACGAGCAGTACTTC CASSFDIPPSYEQYF
. TRBJ2-7 . TRBV21-1 13 TGTGCCAGCACACCGGACAGGCGTCGCGAGCAGTACTTC CASTPDRRREQYF
. TRBJ2-4 TRBD1 TRBV7-9 17 TGTGCCAGCAGCTTTCCTAGTACCGGGACAGGTAAAAACATTCAGTACTTC CASSFPSTGTGKNIQYF
few TRBJ1-1 . TRBV6-1 14 TGTGCCAGCAGTCGGAGGGCACAGAACACTGAAGCTTTCTTT CASSRRAQNTEAFF
few TRBJ1-1 TRBD1 TRBV27 16 TGTGCCAGCAGTCTCACCCAGGGGGTCGTGAACACTGAAGCTTTCTTT CASSLTQGVVNTEAFF
. TRBJ2-1 TRBD2 TRBV11-3 18 TGTGCCAGCAGCTCCTCCATGACTAGCGGGGGGACACACAATGAGCAGTTCTTC CASSSSMTSGGTHNEQFF
few TRBJ1-1 TRBD1 TRBV27 13 TGTGCCAGCAGCCCAACAGGGGGCCCTGAAGCTTTCTTT CASSPTGGPEAFF
few TRBJ2-7 . TRBV4-1 12 TGCGCCAGCAGCCAAGAGAACGGGGAGCAGTACTTC CASSQENGEQYF
once TRBJ1-5 TRBD1 TRBV6-6 14 TGTGCCAGCACCCCACAGGGGCGGGATCAGCCCCAGCATTTT CASTPQGRDQPQHF
. TRBJ1-2 TRBD1 TRBV7-2 16 TGTGCCAGCACCGACAGGGGTGTATTAATAACGAAAGGCTACACCTTC CASTDRGVLITKGYTF
few TRBJ1-1 TRBD1 TRBV11-2 16 TGTGCCAGCAGCTTAGCTAGGGGGCTCATGAACACTGAAGCTTTCTTT CASSLARGLMNTEAFF
few TRBJ2-7 . TRBV11-3 16 TGTGCCAGCAGCTTCCGGGGACTCCGGGGCTCCTACGAGCAGTACTTC CASSFRGLRGSYEQYF
. TRBJ2-3 . TRBV29-1 12 TGCAGCGTTGAGGTTGCGGCAGATACGCAGTATTTT CSVEVAADTQYF
once TRBJ1-4 . TRBV28 13 TGTGCCAGCAGTAGCAGGGTGGCTGAAAAACTGTTTTTT CASSSRVAEKLFF
. TRBJ2-1 . TRBV7-9 16 TGTGCCAGCAGCTTAACCCGCGGGGTCAGGCGCAATGAGCAGTTCTTC CASSLTRGVRRNEQFF
. TRBJ2-5 TRBD2 TRBV5-4 16 TGTGCCAGCAGCCGTCGTCTAGCGGGGGGTCAAGAGACCCAGTACTTC CASSRRLAGGQETQYF
few TRBJ2-3 . TRBV6-5 15 TGTGCCAGCAGTTACGACGGGAGTACCACGGATACGCAGTATTTT CASSYDGSTTDTQYF